The sequence of this T cell receptor (beta chain) was determined in a study of vaccination effects on CD4 cells after COVID-19. Across the whole study: Post-vaccine draws lagged the second dose by a median of 72 days. Study-level findings and limits: Clones from infection and from vaccination both contracted markedly late after vaccination. There were few convalescent patients in the study and no early post-infection timepoints.

CDR1 is MDHEN and CDR2 is SYDVKM in the germline V gene. V was shortened by 2 bases and J by 5 bases, with 3 bases between the two germline ends. CDR3 length: 12 amino acids. Points on this clone: What it binds is not known. The sample contains more than one DNA sequence encoding this CDR3.

Measured with immunoSEQ multiplex PCR; TCRdb has only the in-frame clones, and not every one. The data show about 73,000 clones, with roughly 75% seen just once and about 2.3% held by the top ten. Culture proceeded for approximately 10 days, and CD4+ T cells were then isolated. Of the BNT162b2 and mRNA-1273 vaccines, participants received two doses of one or the other. J is TRBJ1-4 and V is TRBV28; the D is unclear. The receptor was derived from a human donor who received a COVID-19 vaccine. The sample consisted of CD4+ T cells from PBMCs cultured without peptide, taken after COVID-19 vaccination. CDR3 coding DNA: TGTGCCAGCAGTTTAAGAAATGAAAAACTGTTTTTT. It yields the protein CASSLRNEKLFF. Combining the CDR3 with reference TRBV28 and TRBJ1-4 gives the whole variable domain DVKVTQSSRYLVKRTGEKVFLECVQDMDHENMFWYRQDPGLGLRLIYFSYDVKMKEKGDIPEGYSVSREKKERFSLILESASTNQTSMYLCASSLRNEKLFFGSGTQLSVL.